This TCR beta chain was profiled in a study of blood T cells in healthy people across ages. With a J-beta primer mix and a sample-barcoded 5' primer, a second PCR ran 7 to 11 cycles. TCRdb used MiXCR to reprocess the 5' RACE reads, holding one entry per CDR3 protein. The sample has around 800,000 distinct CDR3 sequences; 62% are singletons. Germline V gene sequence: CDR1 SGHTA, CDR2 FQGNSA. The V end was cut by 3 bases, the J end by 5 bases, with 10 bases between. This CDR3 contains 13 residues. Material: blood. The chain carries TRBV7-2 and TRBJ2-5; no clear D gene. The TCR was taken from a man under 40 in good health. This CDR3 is CASSLGRSETQYF. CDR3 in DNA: TGTGCCAGCAGCTTGGGTAGATCTGAGACCCAGTACTTC.